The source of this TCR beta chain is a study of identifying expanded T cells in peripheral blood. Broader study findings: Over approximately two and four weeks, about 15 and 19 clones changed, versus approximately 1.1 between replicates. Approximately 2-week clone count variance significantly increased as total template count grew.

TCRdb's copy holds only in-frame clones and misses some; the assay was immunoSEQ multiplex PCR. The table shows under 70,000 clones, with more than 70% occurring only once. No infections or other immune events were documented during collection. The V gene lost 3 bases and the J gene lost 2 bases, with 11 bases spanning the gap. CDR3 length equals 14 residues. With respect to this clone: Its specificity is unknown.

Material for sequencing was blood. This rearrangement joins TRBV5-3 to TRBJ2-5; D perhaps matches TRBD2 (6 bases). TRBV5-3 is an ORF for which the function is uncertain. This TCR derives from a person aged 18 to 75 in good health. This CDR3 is CARSCGTAQETQYF. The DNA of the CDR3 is TGTGCCAGAAGCTGTGGGACTGCTCAAGAGACCCAGTACTTC.